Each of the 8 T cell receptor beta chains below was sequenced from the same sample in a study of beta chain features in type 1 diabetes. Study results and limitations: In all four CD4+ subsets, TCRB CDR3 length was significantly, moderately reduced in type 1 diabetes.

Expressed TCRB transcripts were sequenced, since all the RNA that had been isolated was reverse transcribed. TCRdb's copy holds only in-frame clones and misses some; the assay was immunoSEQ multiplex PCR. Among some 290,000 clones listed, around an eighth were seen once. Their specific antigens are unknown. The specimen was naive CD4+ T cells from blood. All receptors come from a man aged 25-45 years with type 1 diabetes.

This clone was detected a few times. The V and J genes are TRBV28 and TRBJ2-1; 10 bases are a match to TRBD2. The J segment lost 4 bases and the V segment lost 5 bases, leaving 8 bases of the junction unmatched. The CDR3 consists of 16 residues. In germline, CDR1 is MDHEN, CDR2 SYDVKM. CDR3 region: CASSTTQRGGYNEQFF. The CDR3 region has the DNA TGTGCCAGCAGTACCACACAGCGGGGGGGTTACAATGAGCAGTTCTTC.

CDR3 loop: CASSDIPGREGSYNEQFF. For the CDR3, the DNA is TGTGCCAGCAGTGATATCCCCGGGCGGGAGGGGTCCTACAATGAGCAGTTCTTC. V and J are TRBV25-1 and TRBJ2-1, with TRBD2 matching 9 bases. V shed 3 bases, J shed 1 base, and the junction held 10 bases outside the gene matches. Per germline, CDR1 MGHDK and CDR2 SYGVNS. This CDR3 region has 18 residues.

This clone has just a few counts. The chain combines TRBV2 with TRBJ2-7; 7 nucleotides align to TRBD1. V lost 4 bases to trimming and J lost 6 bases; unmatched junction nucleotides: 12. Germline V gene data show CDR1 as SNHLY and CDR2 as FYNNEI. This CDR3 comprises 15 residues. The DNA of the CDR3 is TGTGCCAGCAGTGTTTGGTCCAGGGGGATTGGCGAGCAGTACTTC. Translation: CASSVWSRGIGEQYF.

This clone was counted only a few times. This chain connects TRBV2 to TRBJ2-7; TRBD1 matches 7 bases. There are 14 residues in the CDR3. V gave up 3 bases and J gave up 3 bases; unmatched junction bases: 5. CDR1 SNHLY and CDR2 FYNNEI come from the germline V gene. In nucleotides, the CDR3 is TGTGCCAGCAGTGAGCAGGGGGTAGGCTACGAGCAGTACTTC. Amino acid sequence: CASSEQGVGYEQYF.

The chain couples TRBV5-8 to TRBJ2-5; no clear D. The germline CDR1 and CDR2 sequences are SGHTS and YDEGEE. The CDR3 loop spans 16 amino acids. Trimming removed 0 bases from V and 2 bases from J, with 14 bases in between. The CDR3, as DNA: TGTGCCAGCAGCTTGGCCGTCGCGGCGTGGCAAGAGACCCAGTACTTC. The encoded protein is CASSLAVAAWQETQYF.

CDR3 in amino acids: CASSSGNTGELFF. DNA for the CDR3: TGTGCCAGCAGCTCAGGGAACACCGGGGAGCTGTTTTTT. The chain combines TRBV7-2 with TRBJ2-2; D gene ambiguous. The V end was cut by 4 bases, the J end by 1 base, with 4 bases between. CDR3 length: 13 amino acids. The germline V gene encodes CDR1 SGHTA and CDR2 FQGNSA.

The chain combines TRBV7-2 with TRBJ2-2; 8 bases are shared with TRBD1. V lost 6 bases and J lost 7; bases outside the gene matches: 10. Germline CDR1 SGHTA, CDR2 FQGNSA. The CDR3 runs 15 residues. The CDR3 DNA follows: TGTGCCAGCAGTTTTCCCTCCAGGGGGCACGGGGAGCTGTTTTTT. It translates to CASSFPSRGHGELFF.

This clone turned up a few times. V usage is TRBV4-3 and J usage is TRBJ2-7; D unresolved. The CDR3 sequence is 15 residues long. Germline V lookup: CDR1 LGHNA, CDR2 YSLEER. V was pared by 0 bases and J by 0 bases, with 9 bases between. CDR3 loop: CASSQDRLHSYEQYF. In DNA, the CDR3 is TGCGCCAGCAGCCAAGATCGACTCCACTCCTACGAGCAGTACTTC.